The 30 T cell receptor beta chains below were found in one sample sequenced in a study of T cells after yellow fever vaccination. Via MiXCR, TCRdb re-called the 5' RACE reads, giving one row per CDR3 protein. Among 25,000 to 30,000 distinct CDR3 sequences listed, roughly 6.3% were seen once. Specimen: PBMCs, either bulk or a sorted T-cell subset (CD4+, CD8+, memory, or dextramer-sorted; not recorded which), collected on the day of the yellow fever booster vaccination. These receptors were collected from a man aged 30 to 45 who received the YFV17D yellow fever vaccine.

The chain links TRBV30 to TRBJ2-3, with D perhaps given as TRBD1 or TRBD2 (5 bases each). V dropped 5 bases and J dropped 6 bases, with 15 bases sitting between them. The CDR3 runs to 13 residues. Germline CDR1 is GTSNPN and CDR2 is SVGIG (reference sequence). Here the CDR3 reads CAWGDGHLDTQYF. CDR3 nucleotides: TGTGCCTGGGGGGACGGCCATTTGGATACGCAGTATTTT.

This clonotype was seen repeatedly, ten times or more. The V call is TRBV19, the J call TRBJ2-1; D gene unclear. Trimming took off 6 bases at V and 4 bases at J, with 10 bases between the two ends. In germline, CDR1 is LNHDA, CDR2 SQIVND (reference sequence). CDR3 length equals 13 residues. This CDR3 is CASSATAYNEQFF. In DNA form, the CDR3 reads TGTGCCAGTAGCGCCACAGCATACAATGAGCAGTTCTTC.

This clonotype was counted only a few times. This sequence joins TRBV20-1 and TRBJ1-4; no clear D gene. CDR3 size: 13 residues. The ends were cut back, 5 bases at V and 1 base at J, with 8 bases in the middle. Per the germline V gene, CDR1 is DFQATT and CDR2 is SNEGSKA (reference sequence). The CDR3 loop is CSAEAVTNEKLFF. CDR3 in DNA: TGCAGTGCTGAGGCCGTAACTAATGAAAAACTGTTTTTT.

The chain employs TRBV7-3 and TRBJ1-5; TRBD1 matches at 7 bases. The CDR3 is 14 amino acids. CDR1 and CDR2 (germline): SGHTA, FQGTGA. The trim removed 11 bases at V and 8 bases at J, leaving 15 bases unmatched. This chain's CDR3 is CAFCSGQAFKPQHF. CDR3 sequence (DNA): TGTGCCTTCTGTTCCGGACAGGCGTTTAAGCCCCAGCATTTT.

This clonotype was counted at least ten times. The CDR3 spells CASSLRPLTGHNEQFF. The CDR3 region has the DNA TGTGCCAGCAGCTTACGGCCCTTGACAGGGCACAATGAGCAGTTCTTC. This chain links TRBV7-2 with TRBJ2-1; 7 positions match TRBD1. Germline lookup yields CDR1 SGHTA and CDR2 FQGNSA. Trimming took 2 bases from V and 5 from J; bases not matched to a gene: 9. CDR3 length: 16 residues.

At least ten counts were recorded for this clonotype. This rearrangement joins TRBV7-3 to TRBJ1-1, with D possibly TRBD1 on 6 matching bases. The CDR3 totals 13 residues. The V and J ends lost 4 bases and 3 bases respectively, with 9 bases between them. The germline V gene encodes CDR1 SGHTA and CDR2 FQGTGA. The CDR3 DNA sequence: TGTGCCAGCAGCTCGGGGGCGCACACTGAAGCTTTCTTT. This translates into CASSSGAHTEAFF. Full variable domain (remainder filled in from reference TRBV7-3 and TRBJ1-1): GAGVSQTPSNKVTEKGKYVELRCDPISGHTALYWYRQSLGQGPEFLIYFQGTGAADDSGLPNDRFFAVRPEGSVSTLKIQRTERGDSAVYLCASSSGAHTEAFFGQGTRLTVV.

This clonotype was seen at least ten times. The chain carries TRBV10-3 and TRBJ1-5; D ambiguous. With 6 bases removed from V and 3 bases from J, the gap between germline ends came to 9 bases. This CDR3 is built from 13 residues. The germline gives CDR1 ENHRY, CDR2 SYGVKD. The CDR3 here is CAISGNNNQPQHF. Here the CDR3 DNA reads TGTGCCATCAGCGGTAACAACAATCAGCCCCAGCATTTT.

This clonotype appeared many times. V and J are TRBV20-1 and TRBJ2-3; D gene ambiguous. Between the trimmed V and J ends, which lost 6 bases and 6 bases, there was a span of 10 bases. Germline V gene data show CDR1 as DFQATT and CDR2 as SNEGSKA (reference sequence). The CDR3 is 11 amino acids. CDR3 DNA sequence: TGCAGTGCCATCCACGGGGATACGCAGTATTTT. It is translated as CSAIHGDTQYF.

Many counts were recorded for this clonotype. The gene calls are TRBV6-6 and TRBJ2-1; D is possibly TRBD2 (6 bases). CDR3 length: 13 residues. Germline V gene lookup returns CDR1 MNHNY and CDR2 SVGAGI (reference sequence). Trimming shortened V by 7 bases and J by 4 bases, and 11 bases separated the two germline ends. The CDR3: CASNRDSYNEQFF. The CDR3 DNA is TGTGCCAGCAATCGGGACTCTTACAATGAGCAGTTCTTC.

The CDR3 DNA reads as TGTGCCAGCAGCCAAGACGTAAGCGGAACAGATACGCAGTATTTT. Translated: CASSQDVSGTDTQYF. This chain uses TRBV14 with TRBJ2-3, with a weak D call TRBD2 (5 bases). CDR1 and CDR2 (germline): SGHDN, FVKESK. Between the trimmed V and J ends, which lost 0 bases and 3 bases, there was a span of 10 bases. The CDR3 sequence is 15 residues long. The variable domain in full, with the rest retrieved from reference TRBV14 and TRBJ2-3, is EAGVTQFPSHSVIEKGQTVTLRCDPISGHDNLYWYRRVMGKEIKFLLHFVKESKQDESGMPNNRFLAERTGGTYSTLKVQPAELEDSGVYFCASSQDVSGTDTQYFGPGTRLTVL.

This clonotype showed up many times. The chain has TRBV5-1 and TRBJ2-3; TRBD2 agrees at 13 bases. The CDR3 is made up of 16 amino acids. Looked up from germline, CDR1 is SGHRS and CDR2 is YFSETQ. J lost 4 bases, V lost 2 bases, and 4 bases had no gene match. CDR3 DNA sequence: TGCGCCAGCAGCTTCACACTAGCGGGAGGGGCAGATACGCAGTATTTT. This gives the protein CASSFTLAGGADTQYF.

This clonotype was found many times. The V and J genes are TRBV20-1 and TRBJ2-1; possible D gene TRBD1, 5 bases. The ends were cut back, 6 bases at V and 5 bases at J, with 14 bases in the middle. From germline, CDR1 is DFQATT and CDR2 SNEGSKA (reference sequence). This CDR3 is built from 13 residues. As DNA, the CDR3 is TGCAGTGCCATACCCACCAGGGACAATGAGCAGTTCTTC. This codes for CSAIPTRDNEQFF.

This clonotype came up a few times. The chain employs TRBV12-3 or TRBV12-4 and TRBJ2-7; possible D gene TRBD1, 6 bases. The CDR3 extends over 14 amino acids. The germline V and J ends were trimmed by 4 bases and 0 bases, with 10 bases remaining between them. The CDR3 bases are TGTGCCAGCAGTTCACAGGGCCTCTCCTACGAGCAGTACTTC. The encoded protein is CASSSQGLSYEQYF.

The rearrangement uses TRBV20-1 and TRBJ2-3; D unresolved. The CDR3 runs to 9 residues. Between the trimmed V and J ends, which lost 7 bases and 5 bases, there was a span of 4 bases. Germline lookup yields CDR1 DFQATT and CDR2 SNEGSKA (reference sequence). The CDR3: CSDGDTQYF. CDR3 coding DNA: TGCAGTGACGGAGATACGCAGTATTTT.

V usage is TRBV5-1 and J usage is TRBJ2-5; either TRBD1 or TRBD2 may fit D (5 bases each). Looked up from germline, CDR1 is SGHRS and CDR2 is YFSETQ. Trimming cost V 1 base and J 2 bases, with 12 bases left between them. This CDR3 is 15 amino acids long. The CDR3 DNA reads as TGCGCCAGCAGCTTGTTGGGGGACGGGCAAGAGACCCAGTACTTC. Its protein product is CASSLLGDGQETQYF. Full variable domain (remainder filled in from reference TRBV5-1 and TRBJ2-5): KAGVTQTPRYLIKTRGQQVTLSCSPISGHRSVSWYQQTPGQGLQFLFEYFSETQRNKGNFPGRFSGRQFSNSRSEMNVSTLELGDSALYLCASSLLGDGQETQYFGPGTRLLVL.

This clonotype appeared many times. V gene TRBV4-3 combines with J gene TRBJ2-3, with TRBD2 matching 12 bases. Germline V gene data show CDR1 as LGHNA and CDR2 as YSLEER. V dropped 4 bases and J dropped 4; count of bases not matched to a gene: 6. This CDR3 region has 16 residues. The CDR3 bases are TGCGCCAGCAGCCGACAACTAGCGGGAGGCCCAGATACGCAGTATTTT. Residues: CASSRQLAGGPDTQYF.

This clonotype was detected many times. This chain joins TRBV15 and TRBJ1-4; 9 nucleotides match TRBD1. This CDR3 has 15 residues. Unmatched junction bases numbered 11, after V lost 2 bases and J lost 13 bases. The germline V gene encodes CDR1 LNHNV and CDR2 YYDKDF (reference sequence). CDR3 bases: TGTGCCACCAGCAGATTTGGGACAGGGAGAAACCGACTGTTTTTT. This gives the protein CATSRFGTGRNRLFF.

CDR3 loop: CASSLTGLVADTQYF. DNA for the CDR3: TGCGCCAGCAGCTTAACGGGACTAGTTGCAGATACGCAGTATTTT. J is TRBJ2-3 and V is TRBV5-1; TRBD2 agrees at 8 bases. CDR1 and CDR2 from the germline V gene are SGHRS and YFSETQ. The ends lost 2 bases at V and 4 bases at J; junction bases unmatched: 6. This CDR3 is 15 amino acids long. Using reference TRBV5-1 and TRBJ2-3 for the parts outside the CDR3, the full variable domain is KAGVTQTPRYLIKTRGQQVTLSCSPISGHRSVSWYQQTPGQGLQFLFEYFSETQRNKGNFPGRFSGRQFSNSRSEMNVSTLELGDSALYLCASSLTGLVADTQYFGPGTRLTVL.

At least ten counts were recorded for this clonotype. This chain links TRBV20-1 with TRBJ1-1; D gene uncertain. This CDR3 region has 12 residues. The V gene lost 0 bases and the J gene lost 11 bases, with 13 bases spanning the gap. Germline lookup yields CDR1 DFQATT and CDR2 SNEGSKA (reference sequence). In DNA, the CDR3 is TGCAGTGCTAGAGAGGACCCCTCTCCCGCTTTCTTT. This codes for CSAREDPSPAFF.

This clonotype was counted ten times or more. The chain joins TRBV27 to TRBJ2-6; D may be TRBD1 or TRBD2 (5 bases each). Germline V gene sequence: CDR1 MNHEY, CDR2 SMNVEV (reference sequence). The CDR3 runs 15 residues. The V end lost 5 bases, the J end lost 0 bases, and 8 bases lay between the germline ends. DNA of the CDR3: TGTGCCAGCAGTACTAGGGGCTCTGGGGCCAACGTCCTGACTTTC. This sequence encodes CASSTRGSGANVLTF.

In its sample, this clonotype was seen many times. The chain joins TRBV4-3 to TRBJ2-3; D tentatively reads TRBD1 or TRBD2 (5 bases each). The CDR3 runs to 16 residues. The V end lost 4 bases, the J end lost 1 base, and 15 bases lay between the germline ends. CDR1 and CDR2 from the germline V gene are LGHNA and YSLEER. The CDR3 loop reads CASSPAEGDGTDTQYF. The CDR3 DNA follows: TGCGCCAGCAGCCCAGCGGAAGGGGACGGCACAGATACGCAGTATTTT.

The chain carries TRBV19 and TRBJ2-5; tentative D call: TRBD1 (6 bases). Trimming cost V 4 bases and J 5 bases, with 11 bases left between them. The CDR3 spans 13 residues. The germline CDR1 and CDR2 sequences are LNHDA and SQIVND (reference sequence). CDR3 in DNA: TGTGCCAGTAGTACAGGGGTTTTGGAGACCCAGTACTTC. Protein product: CASSTGVLETQYF.

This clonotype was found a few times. CDR3: CASSSKVPPGELFF. The CDR3, as DNA: TGTGCCAGCAGCTCCAAAGTCCCTCCCGGGGAGCTGTTTTTT. The V call is TRBV11-3, the J call TRBJ2-2, with no clear D. CDR3 length: 14 amino acids. Germline lookup yields CDR1 SGHNT and CDR2 YENEEA. V was clipped by 4 bases and J by 6 bases, with 12 bases between them.

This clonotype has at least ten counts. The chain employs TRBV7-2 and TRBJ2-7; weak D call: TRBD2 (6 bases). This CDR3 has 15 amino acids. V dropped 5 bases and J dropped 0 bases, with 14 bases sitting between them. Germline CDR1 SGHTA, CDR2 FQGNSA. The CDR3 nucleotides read TGTGCCAGCAGCCTGGCCGGGGGAAGCTCCTACGAGCAGTACTTC. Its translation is CASSLAGGSSYEQYF. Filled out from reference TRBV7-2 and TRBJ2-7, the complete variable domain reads GAGVSQSPSNKVTEKGKDVELRCDPISGHTALYWYRQSLGQGLEFLIYFQGNSAPDKSGLPSDRFSAERTGGSVSTLTIQRTQQEDSAVYLCASSLAGGSSYEQYFGPGTRLTVT.

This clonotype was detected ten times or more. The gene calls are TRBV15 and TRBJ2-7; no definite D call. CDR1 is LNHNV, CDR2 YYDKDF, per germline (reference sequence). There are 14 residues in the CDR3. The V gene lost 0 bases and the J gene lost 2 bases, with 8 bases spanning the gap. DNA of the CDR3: TGTGCCACCAGCAGAGAGGCAAGAGCCTACGAGCAGTACTTC. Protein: CATSREARAYEQYF.

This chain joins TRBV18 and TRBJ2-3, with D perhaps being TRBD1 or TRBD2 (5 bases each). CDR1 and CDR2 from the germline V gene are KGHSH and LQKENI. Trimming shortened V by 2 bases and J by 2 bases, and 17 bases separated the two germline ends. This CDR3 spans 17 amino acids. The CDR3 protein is CASSPKEGRQPTDTQYF. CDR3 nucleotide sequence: TGTGCCAGCTCACCAAAAGAGGGCCGACAGCCCACAGATACGCAGTATTTT.

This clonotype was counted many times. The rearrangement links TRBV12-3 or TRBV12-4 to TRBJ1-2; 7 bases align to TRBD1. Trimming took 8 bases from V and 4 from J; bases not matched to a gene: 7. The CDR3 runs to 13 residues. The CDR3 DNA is TGTGCCAGCGGGGACGGGACAGTCTATGGCTACACCTTC. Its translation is CASGDGTVYGYTF.

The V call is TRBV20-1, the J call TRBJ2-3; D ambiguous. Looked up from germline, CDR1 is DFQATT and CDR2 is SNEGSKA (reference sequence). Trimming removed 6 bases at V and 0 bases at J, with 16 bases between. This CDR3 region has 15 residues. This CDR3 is CSATSLGISTDTQYF. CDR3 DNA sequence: TGCAGTGCCACAAGCCTAGGGATAAGCACAGATACGCAGTATTTT.

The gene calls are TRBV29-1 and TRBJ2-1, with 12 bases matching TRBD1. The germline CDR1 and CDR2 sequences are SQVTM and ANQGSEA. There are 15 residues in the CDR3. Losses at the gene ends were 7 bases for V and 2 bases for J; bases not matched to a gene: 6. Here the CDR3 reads CSATGTGGPYNEQFF. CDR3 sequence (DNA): TGCAGCGCAACCGGGACAGGGGGCCCCTACAATGAGCAGTTCTTC.

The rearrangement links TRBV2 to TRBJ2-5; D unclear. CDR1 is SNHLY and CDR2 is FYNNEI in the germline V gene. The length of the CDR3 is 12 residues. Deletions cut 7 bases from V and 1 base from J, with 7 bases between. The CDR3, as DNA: TGTGCCAGCAATCGGGTCCAAGAGACCCAGTACTTC. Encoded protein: CASNRVQETQYF.